The present entry profiles one TCR beta chain with its context. This entry is derived from a study of cytomegalovirus exposure and HLA in healthy donors. Sequenced by immunoSEQ multiplex PCR; TCRdb stores in-frame clones only, minus some. Of over 100,000 clones listed, 75% to 90% were seen once; the top ten hold more than 1%. This sequence was found in a woman aged 18-29 years in good health and CMV-seronegative. The sequencing sample was made of PBMCs.

In nucleotides, the CDR3 is TGTGCCAGCAGCCGGGGACTCCCGGCCAACAATGAGCAGTTCTTC. Its translation is CASSRGLPANNEQFF. This chain links TRBV11-2 with TRBJ2-1; a weak D match, TRBD2 (6 bases). The V end was cut by 5 bases, the J end by 5 bases, with 16 bases between. This CDR3 has 15 residues. Germline lookup yields CDR1 SGHAT and CDR2 FQNNGV. Supplemented by reference TRBV11-2 and TRBJ2-1, the full variable domain reads EAGVAQSPRYKIIEKRQSVAFWCNPISGHATLYWYQQILGQGPKLLIQFQNNGVVDDSQLPKDRFSAERLKGVDSTLKIQPAKLEDSAVYLCASSRGLPANNEQFFGPGTRLTVL.